Below are 8 T cell receptor beta chains sequenced from a single sample in a study of CD8 T cells in Susac syndrome. Reverse transcription of about 0.5 to 1 ug RNA was carried out with random hexamers. TCRdb used MiXCR to reprocess the immunoSEQ multiplex PCR reads, holding one entry per CDR3 protein. This table holds around 200,000 distinct CDR3 sequences, 80% to 95% found once. The material sequenced was CD8+ T cells from PBMCs. All receptors come from a human donor with multiple sclerosis.

This sequence joins TRBV27 and TRBJ2-2, with D perhaps matching TRBD2 (5 bases). Per germline, CDR1 MNHEY and CDR2 SMNVEV (reference sequence). The CDR3 extends over 15 amino acids. V was cut by 1 base and J by 1 base, with 7 bases left in between. CDR3 coding DNA: TGTGCCAGCAGTTTATATCGGGAGAACACCGGGGAGCTGTTTTTT. Amino acid sequence: CASSLYRENTGELFF.

This clonotype was observed once. DNA for the CDR3: TGTGCCACCTGGGACAGCCTCTATGGCTACACCTTC. Amino acids: CATWDSLYGYTF. The chain uses TRBV15 and TRBJ1-2; 7 bases are shared with TRBD1. CDR3 length equals 12 residues. Germline trimming cut 8 bases from V and 4 bases from J; bases unmatched to any gene: 4. Germline lookup yields CDR1 LNHNV and CDR2 YYDKDF (reference sequence).

This chain connects TRBV4-3 to TRBJ1-5; perhaps TRBD1 as D (6 bases). Germline CDR1 reads LGHNA; CDR2 reads YSLEER. The CDR3 is made up of 15 amino acids. V was trimmed by 0 bases and J by 6 bases, leaving 12 bases between them. The CDR3 DNA sequence: TGCGCCAGCAGCCAAGACCGCGGGGGCAGTCAGCCCCAGCATTTT. Translation: CASSQDRGGSQPQHF.

The chain carries TRBV29-1 and TRBJ2-1; unclear D gene. The germline V and J ends were trimmed by 4 bases and 6 bases, with 10 bases remaining between them. The V gene's germline CDR1 is SQVTM and CDR2 ANQGSEA. This CDR3 comprises 12 residues. CDR3 region: CSVGVDFNEQFF. The CDR3 DNA reads TGCAGCGTTGGAGTCGATTTCAATGAGCAGTTCTTC.

The rearrangement links TRBV30 to TRBJ2-1, with 12 bases fitting TRBD2. This CDR3 is 15 amino acids long. The germline CDR1 and CDR2 sequences are GTSNPN and SVGIG (reference sequence). The trim removed 0 bases at V and 6 bases at J, leaving 3 bases unmatched. For the CDR3, the DNA is TGTGCCTGGAGTGTAGCACTAGCGGGGGGCAATGAGCAGTTCTTC. It encodes CAWSVALAGGNEQFF.

This clonotype was seen only a few times. V gene TRBV5-1 combines with J gene TRBJ2-7; D not resolved. The CDR3 is made up of 13 amino acids. The V gene's germline CDR1 is SGHRS and CDR2 YFSETQ. The ends were cut back, 6 bases at V and 0 bases at J, with 10 bases in the middle. The CDR3 nucleotides read TGCGCCAGCACATTAGACTTCTCCTACGAGCAGTACTTC. Translating it yields CASTLDFSYEQYF. Filled out from reference TRBV5-1 and TRBJ2-7, the complete variable domain reads KAGVTQTPRYLIKTRGQQVTLSCSPISGHRSVSWYQQTPGQGLQFLFEYFSETQRNKGNFPGRFSGRQFSNSRSEMNVSTLELGDSALYLCASTLDFSYEQYFGPGTRLTVT.

The rearrangement joins TRBV3-1 to TRBJ1-1, with 7 bases lining up with TRBD1. The junction had 7 bases not matched to a gene; V was cut back by 4 bases and J by 2 bases. CDR3 length: 15 residues. CDR1 and CDR2 (germline): LGHDT, YNNKEL (reference sequence). CDR3 sequence reads: CASSRNRGRNTEAFF. CDR3 bases: TGTGCCAGCAGCCGGAACAGGGGAAGAAACACTGAAGCTTTCTTT.

This clonotype appeared a single time. The J gene is TRBJ1-3, the V gene TRBV15; perhaps TRBD1 as D (5 bases). The V end lost 3 bases, the J end lost 9 bases, and 24 bases lay between the germline ends. CDR1 is LNHNV and CDR2 is YYDKDF in the germline V gene (reference sequence). The CDR3 is 17 residues long. CDR3 loop: CATSSGLAARFGGTIYF. The CDR3 region has the DNA TGTGCCACCAGCAGTGGCTTGGCGGCAAGATTCGGGGGCACCATATATTTT.